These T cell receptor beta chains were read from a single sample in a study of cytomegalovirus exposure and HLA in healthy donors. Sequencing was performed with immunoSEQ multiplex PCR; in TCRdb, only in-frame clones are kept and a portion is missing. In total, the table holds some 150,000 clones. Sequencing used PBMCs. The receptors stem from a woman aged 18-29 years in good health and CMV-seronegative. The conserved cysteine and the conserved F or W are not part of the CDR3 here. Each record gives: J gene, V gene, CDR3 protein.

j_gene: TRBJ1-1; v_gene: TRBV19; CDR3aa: ASSISVGNAEAF
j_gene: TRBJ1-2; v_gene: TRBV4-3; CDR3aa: ASSPLLDTAEGYT
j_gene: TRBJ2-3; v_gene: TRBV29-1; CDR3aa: SVVGQTTDTQY
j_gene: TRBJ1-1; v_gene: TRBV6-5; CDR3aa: ASIDRLDTEAF
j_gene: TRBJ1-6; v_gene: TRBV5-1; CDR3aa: ASSLDSGNNSPLH
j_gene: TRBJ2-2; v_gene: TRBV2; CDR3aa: ASSEYGGGTGELF
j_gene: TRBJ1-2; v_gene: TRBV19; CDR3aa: ASSTWTAPGYT
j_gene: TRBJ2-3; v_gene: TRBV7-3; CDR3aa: ASSQLAGGTDTQY
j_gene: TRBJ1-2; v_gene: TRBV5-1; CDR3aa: ASSLDAIGQGSYGYT
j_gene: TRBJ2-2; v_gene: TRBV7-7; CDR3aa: ASSPKLATGGELF
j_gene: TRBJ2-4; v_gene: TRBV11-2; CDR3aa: ASAGQSHNIQY
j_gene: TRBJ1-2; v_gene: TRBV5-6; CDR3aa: ASSLVGRGVNGYT
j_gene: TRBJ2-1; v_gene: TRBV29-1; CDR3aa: SVELAVRSGNEQF
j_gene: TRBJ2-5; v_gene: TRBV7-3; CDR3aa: ASSQSGTGETQY
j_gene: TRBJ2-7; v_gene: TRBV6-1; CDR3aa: ASRLGTGPYEQY
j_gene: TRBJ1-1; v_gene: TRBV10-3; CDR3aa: AISMDRGAAEAF
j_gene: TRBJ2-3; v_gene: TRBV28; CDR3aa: ASSLSADTQY
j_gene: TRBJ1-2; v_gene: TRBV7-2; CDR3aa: ASSSTGSQNYGYT
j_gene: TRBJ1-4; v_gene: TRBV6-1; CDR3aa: ASSRRTFNEKLF
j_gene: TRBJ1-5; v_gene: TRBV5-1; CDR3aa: ASSFGDSPEGDNQPQH
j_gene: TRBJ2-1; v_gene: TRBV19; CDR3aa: ATAGGLYNEQF
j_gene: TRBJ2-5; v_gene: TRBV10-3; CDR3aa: AIGTSGQGETQY
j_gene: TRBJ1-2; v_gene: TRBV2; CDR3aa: ASSEGTTGAGYT
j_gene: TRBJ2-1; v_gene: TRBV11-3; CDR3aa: ASSQALAEDNEQF
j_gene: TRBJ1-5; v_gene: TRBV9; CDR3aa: ASSEEGWNQPQH
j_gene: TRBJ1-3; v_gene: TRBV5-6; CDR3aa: ASSFLGGSGNTIY
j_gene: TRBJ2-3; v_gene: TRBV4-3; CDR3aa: ASSPQAAGAGTDTQY
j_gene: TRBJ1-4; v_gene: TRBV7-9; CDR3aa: ASSFVPPRGRNEKLF
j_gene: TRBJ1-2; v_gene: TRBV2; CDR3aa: ASSKGGQGGEGYT
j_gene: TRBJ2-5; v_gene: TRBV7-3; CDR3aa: ASSSTPGIQETQY
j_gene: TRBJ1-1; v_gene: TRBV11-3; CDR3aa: ASSLSGWYTEAF
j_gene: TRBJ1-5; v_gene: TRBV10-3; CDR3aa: ATRRQGEQPQH
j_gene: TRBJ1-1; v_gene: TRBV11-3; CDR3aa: ASSPLEVAEAF
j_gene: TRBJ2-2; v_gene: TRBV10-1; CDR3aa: ASSQNTGELF
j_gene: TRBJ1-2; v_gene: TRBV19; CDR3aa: ASNSGGWDYGYT
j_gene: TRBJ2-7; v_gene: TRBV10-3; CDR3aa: AISDPGQGLSYEQY
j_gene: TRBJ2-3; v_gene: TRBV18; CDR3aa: ASLAGPSASGRRDTQY
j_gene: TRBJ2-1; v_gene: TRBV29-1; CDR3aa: SVVLIALEQF